The entry below gives a single T cell receptor (beta chain) sequence along with its context. The source of the sample is a study of control samples from healthy donors and cancer patients. Trimming removed 0 bases at V and 4 bases at J, with 13 bases between. There are 16 residues in the CDR3. Germline loops: CDR1 LGHDT, CDR2 YNNKEL (reference sequence). Data came from immunoSEQ multiplex PCR; TCRdb stores just in-frame clones and leaves some out. The data contain fewer than 100,000 clones, around 80% of them seen just once; the ten biggest clones take up approximately 2%. The chain joins TRBV3-1 (or the pseudogene TRBV3-2) to TRBJ2-4, with D unclear. Sample: blood. The sequence came from a man in his 60s in good health. Here the CDR3 DNA reads TGTGCCAGCAGCCAAGAAGCGCAGGCCCCGAAAAACATTCAGTACTTC. Translating it yields CASSQEAQAPKNIQYF.